The clone carrying this T cell receptor beta chain was recorded a few times. Its antigen remains unidentified. The data were obtained in a study of naive and memory T cell subsets. General study points: Naive repertoires, especially CD8, held a few larger clonotypes, possibly memory cells re-expressing CD45RA.

The beta constant-region primer was an equimolar mix of two oligonucleotides covering TRBC1 and TRBC2. Ligated cDNA was amplified by four rounds of PCR with nested alpha and beta constant-region primers and SP2. The cDNA 3' end received a ligated single-stranded oligonucleotide carrying the SP2 primer and a 12-nucleotide UMI. TCRdb fed the UMI-ligation and nested PCR reads into MiXCR, producing one record per CDR3 protein. The sample yields 150,000 or so distinct CDR3 sequences, roughly 22% seen once. CD4+ T cell IFNgamma after overnight CMV lysate exposure gave donor CMV status. The V gene's germline CDR1 is SQVTM and CDR2 ANQGSEA. This CDR3 region has 14 residues. Trimming shortened V by 4 bases and J by 0 bases, and 10 bases separated the two germline ends.

This TCR derives from a human donor in good health. Sequencing was performed on naive CD4+ T cells from blood. This chain links TRBV29-1 with TRBJ1-3; D call uncertain. CDR3 in amino acids: CSVAHSPSGNTIYF. CDR3 DNA: TGCAGCGTTGCTCACAGCCCCTCTGGAAACACCATATATTTT.